The 17 T cell receptor beta chains in this list originate from one sample, sequenced in a study of long-term antiretroviral therapy in people with HIV. Survey-level resolution applied to immunoSEQ assay v3.0. Data came from immunoSEQ multiplex PCR; TCRdb stores just in-frame clones and leaves some out. The profile shows about 7,100 clones, more than 60% of them singletons. This sample comprised unsorted PBMCs, obtained 1.1 years after starting antiretroviral therapy. These receptors were collected from a man aged 40-50 years with HIV.

This CDR3 is CASSLDRGRYTF. In nucleotides, the CDR3 is TGTGCCAGCAGCTTAGACAGGGGCCGCTACACCTTC. This chain connects TRBV5-4 to TRBJ1-2; 8 positions agree with TRBD1. The CDR3 runs 12 residues. Trimming at V came to 2 bases and at J to 9 bases, leaving 3 bases not matched to a gene. Germline CDR1 is SGHNT and CDR2 is YYREEE (reference sequence).

This clone ranks as medium-sized (0.01 to 0.1%). V and J are TRBV4-2 and TRBJ2-7; D is uncertain. The germline V gene encodes CDR1 LGHNA and CDR2 YNFKEQ. V was clipped by 0 bases and J by 2 bases, with 8 bases between them. The CDR3 covers 14 residues. The CDR3 loop reads CASSQDSDAYEQYF. The CDR3 DNA reads TGTGCCAGCAGCCAAGATAGTGACGCCTACGAGCAGTACTTC.

The sample holds a few counts of this clone. The chain joins TRBV19 to TRBJ1-1; D uncertain. Trimming cost V 3 bases and J 0 bases, with 8 bases left between them. The CDR3 loop spans 14 amino acids. Germline CDR1 LNHDA, CDR2 SQIVND (reference sequence). CDR3 sequence: CASSITDMNTEAFF. As DNA, the CDR3 is TGTGCCAGTAGTATTACAGACATGAACACTGAAGCTTTCTTT.

This clone was observed once. This chain uses TRBV19 with TRBJ2-3; 11 bases line up with TRBD2. With 5 bases clipped from V and 1 base from J, the junction kept 5 bases outside the gene matches. CDR3 length: 16 residues. CDR1 LNHDA and CDR2 SQIVND come from the germline V gene (reference sequence). The CDR3 protein is CASSLGTSGRTDTQYF. Written as DNA, the CDR3 is TGTGCCAGTAGTCTCGGGACTAGCGGCCGCACAGATACGCAGTATTTT.

The chain couples TRBV5-4 to TRBJ1-5; D unclear. The V gene's germline CDR1 is SGHNT and CDR2 YYREEE (reference sequence). CDR3 length: 13 amino acids. V dropped 4 bases and J dropped 5 bases, with 10 bases sitting between them. The CDR3 bases are TGTGCCAGCAGCCCCGGGGTTTATCAGCCCCAGCATTTT. Amino acids: CASSPGVYQPQHF. The full variable domain, rest sourced from reference TRBV5-4 and TRBJ1-5, is ETGVTQSPTHLIKTRGQQVTLRCSSQSGHNTVSWYQQALGQGPQFIFQYYREEENGRGNFPPRFSGLQFPNYSSELNVNALELDDSALYLCASSPGVYQPQHFGDGTRLSIL.

This rearrangement joins TRBV15 to TRBJ1-2, with D perhaps TRBD1 (5 bases). Trimming took off 0 bases at V and 0 bases at J, with 11 bases between the two ends. Germline values: CDR1 LNHNV, CDR2 YYDKDF (reference sequence). The CDR3 covers 16 residues. The CDR3 coding sequence is TGTGCCACCAGCAGAGACAGGGCACAATCTAACTATGGCTACACCTTC. Protein: CATSRDRAQSNYGYTF.

The CDR3 here is CASSPAGADGYTF. The CDR3 bases are TGTGCCAGCTCCCCTGCAGGGGCGGATGGCTACACCTTC. The rearrangement joins TRBV18 to TRBJ1-2, with a possible D match to TRBD1 (6 bases). The germline gives CDR1 KGHSH, CDR2 LQKENI. Trimming removed 6 bases at V and 6 bases at J, with 14 bases between. This CDR3 is built from 13 residues.

The chain couples TRBV7-9 to TRBJ1-2; weak D call: TRBD1 (5 bases). Germline assignment: CDR1 SEHNR and CDR2 FQNEAQ (reference sequence). The CDR3 contains 16 residues. Trimming removed 5 bases at V and 5 bases at J, with 21 bases between. CDR3 sequence (DNA): TGTGCCAGCAGCACTGGACATCCCAACCCCCTTTATGGCTACACCTTC. Its translation is CASSTGHPNPLYGYTF.

The chain joins TRBV18 to TRBJ2-3; D gene uncertain. Trimming shortened V by 3 bases and J by 8 bases, and 12 bases separated the two germline ends. CDR3 size: 13 residues. Germline V gives CDR1 KGHSH, CDR2 LQKENI. Here the CDR3 DNA reads TGTGCCAGCTCACCCGACCACGTCGGTACGCAGTATTTT. Translation: CASSPDHVGTQYF.

V gene TRBV9 combines with J gene TRBJ2-5; the match to TRBD1 covers 9 bases. V trimming: 2 bases; J trimming: 5 bases; junction bases outside the gene matches: 13. The CDR3 has 17 amino acids. CDR1 SGDLS and CDR2 YYNGEE come from the germline V gene. As DNA, the CDR3 is TGTGCCAGCAGCGTTCGTCCGGGACAGGGTTTTCCGGAGACCCAGTACTTC. Translating it yields CASSVRPGQGFPETQYF.

The chain couples TRBV6-1 to TRBJ2-1; possible D gene TRBD1, 6 bases. Trimming cost V 2 bases and J 2 bases, with 13 bases left between them. The CDR3 extends over 16 amino acids. The germline V gene has CDR1 MNHNS and CDR2 SASEGT. The CDR3 nucleotides are TGTGCCAGCAGTGAACCAGGGGCGCGGCCCTACAATGAGCAGTTCTTC. It translates to CASSEPGARPYNEQFF.

The V gene is TRBV11-3, the J gene TRBJ2-2, with TRBD1 identical over 9 bases. V trimming: 4 bases; J trimming: 7 bases; junction bases outside the gene matches: 7. The CDR3 has 15 residues. CDR1 SGHNT and CDR2 YENEEA come from the germline V gene. CDR3: CASSYNRGQGGELFF. The CDR3 nucleotides read TGTGCCAGCAGCTATAACAGGGGGCAGGGCGGGGAGCTGTTTTTT.

The chain employs TRBV18 and TRBJ1-2; TRBD1 is a possible D gene (6 bases). V shed 3 bases and J shed 6 bases, with 14 bases lying between them. CDR1 KGHSH and CDR2 LQKENI come from the germline V gene. This CDR3 contains 14 residues. CDR3 DNA sequence: TGTGCCAGCTCACCGCAGGGGTTGGCGGATGGCTACACCTTC. Encoded protein: CASSPQGLADGYTF.

This clone was counted a few times. This chain joins TRBV19 and TRBJ2-7, with 8 bases that match TRBD1. Losses at the gene ends were 6 bases for V and 2 bases for J; bases not matched to a gene: 9. The germline gives CDR1 LNHDA, CDR2 SQIVND (reference sequence). The CDR3 sequence is 15 residues long. The CDR3 region is CASSPGTGDTYEQYF. The CDR3 nucleotides are TGTGCCAGTAGCCCTGGGACAGGCGATACCTACGAGCAGTACTTC.

The CDR3 here is CASSEAGLGNSPLHF. The CDR3 bases are TGTGCCAGCAGTGAAGCAGGGCTTGGGAATTCACCCCTCCACTTT. V usage is TRBV2 and J usage is TRBJ1-6, with D unclear. The CDR3 sequence is 15 residues long. The V and J ends lost 0 bases and 7 bases respectively, with 10 bases between them. The germline CDR1 and CDR2 sequences are SNHLY and FYNNEI.

The V gene is TRBV7-9, the J gene TRBJ2-7; 8 positions match TRBD1. The V gene end was trimmed by 2 bases and the J gene end by 4 bases; junction bases not matched to a gene: 4. The CDR3 covers 14 residues. Germline lookup yields CDR1 SEHNR and CDR2 FQNEAQ (reference sequence). CDR3 protein: CASSLPRQGYEQYF. For the CDR3, the DNA is TGTGCCAGCAGCTTACCCCGACAGGGGTACGAGCAGTACTTC.

The rearrangement joins TRBV7-9 to TRBJ2-2, with D uncertain. The germline V gene has CDR1 SEHNR and CDR2 FQNEAQ (reference sequence). This CDR3 spans 11 amino acids. The V gene lost 6 bases and the J gene lost 4 bases, with 3 bases spanning the gap. The CDR3, as DNA: TGTGCCAGCAGGGGCACCGGGGAGCTGTTTTTT. It codes for CASRGTGELFF.